These 9 T cell receptor beta chains were sequenced from one sample in a study of blood T cell repertoires in COVID-19. This table comes from immunoSEQ multiplex PCR, and its TCRdb copy is limited to in-frame clones, with some not included. The sample records about 150,000 clones, approximately 88% being singletons. The sequenced sample consisted of peripheral blood. These receptor sequences come from a man between 60 and 70 years old with acute or convalescent COVID-19.

The gene calls are TRBV6-6 and TRBJ1-5; no clear D. V shed 6 bases and J shed 7 bases, with 19 bases lying between them. Germline CDR1 is MNHNY and CDR2 is SVGAGI (reference sequence). The CDR3 sequence is 15 residues long. CDR3 loop: CASRALNTILQPQHF. In nucleotides, the CDR3 is TGTGCCAGCAGGGCCCTGAATACGATTTTGCAGCCCCAGCATTTT.

This chain links TRBV12-3 or TRBV12-4 with TRBJ2-7, with D unresolved. With 3 bases removed from V and 10 bases from J, the gap between germline ends came to 13 bases. This CDR3 comprises 12 residues. The chain's CDR3 is CASSFLVGHQYF. The DNA of the CDR3 is TGTGCCAGCAGTTTTTTGGTTGGCCATCAGTACTTC.

The gene calls are TRBV6-5 and TRBJ1-2; TRBD1 might be the D (5 bases). V was trimmed by 6 bases and J by 4 bases, leaving 12 bases between them. Looked up from germline, CDR1 is MNHEY and CDR2 is SVGAGI. The CDR3 runs to 13 residues. The CDR3 is CASSAGLSYGYTF. For the CDR3, the DNA is TGTGCCAGCAGCGCAGGGCTTTCCTATGGCTACACCTTC.

J is TRBJ1-2 and V is TRBV5-6; D possibly corresponds to TRBD1 (6 bases). Looked up from germline, CDR1 is SGHDT and CDR2 is YYEEEE. Trimming stripped 4 bases from V and 0 bases from J, with 16 bases between. CDR3 size: 16 residues. CDR3 sequence: CASSRQVDRANYGYTF. The DNA of the CDR3 is TGTGCCAGCAGCCGACAGGTTGACAGAGCTAACTATGGCTACACCTTC. Drawing the rest from reference TRBV5-6 and TRBJ1-2, the complete variable domain is DAGVTQSPTHLIKTRGQQVTLRCSPKSGHDTVSWYQQALGQGPQFIFQYYEEEERQRGNFPDRFSGHQFPNYSSELNVNALLLGDSALYLCASSRQVDRANYGYTFGSGTRLTVV.

The J gene is TRBJ2-7, the V gene TRBV5-1; 10 nucleotides agree with TRBD1. The V gene end was trimmed by 4 bases and the J gene end by 3 bases; junction bases not matched to a gene: 7. Germline loops: CDR1 SGHRS, CDR2 YFSETQ. The CDR3 is made up of 15 amino acids. The DNA of the CDR3 is TGCGCCAGCAGCATTGGGGGACAGGGGAACTACGAGCAGTACTTC. As protein: CASSIGGQGNYEQYF.

The chain joins TRBV5-4 to TRBJ2-7; D may be TRBD1 (6 bases). Germline V lookup: CDR1 SGHNT, CDR2 YYREEE (reference sequence). This CDR3 has 13 amino acids. Trimming removed 3 bases from V and 1 base from J, with 8 bases in between. The CDR3 loop is CASSYGQSYEQYF. Here the CDR3 DNA reads TGTGCCAGCAGCTACGGACAGTCCTACGAGCAGTACTTC.

The chain links TRBV13 to TRBJ2-5, with D possibly matching TRBD1 (5 bases). V shed 1 base and J shed 5 bases, with 8 bases lying between them. This CDR3 has 13 amino acids. Germline CDR1 PRHDT, CDR2 FYEKMQ (reference sequence). The CDR3 DNA is TGTGCCAGCAGCTTAGTAAGGGGCGAGACCCAGTACTTC. Residues: CASSLVRGETQYF.

The V and J genes are TRBV5-4 and TRBJ1-5, with 8 bases that match TRBD1. Trimming removed 4 bases from V and 3 bases from J; junction bases left unmatched: 6. The V gene's germline CDR1 is SGHNT and CDR2 YYREEE (reference sequence). This CDR3 is built from 15 residues. The CDR3 spells CASSLGTGANQPQHF. CDR3 nucleotides: TGTGCCAGCAGCCTAGGGACAGGAGCCAATCAGCCCCAGCATTTT.

The CDR3 region is CASSLVRSDSEQYF. The CDR3 DNA sequence: TGTGCCAGCAGCTTAGTCCGTTCGGACTCCGAGCAGTACTTC. The chain combines TRBV7-9 with TRBJ2-7, with D possibly matching TRBD2 (5 bases). Per germline, CDR1 SEHNR and CDR2 FQNEAQ (reference sequence). The CDR3 is made up of 14 amino acids. V gave up 1 base and J gave up 6 bases, with 13 bases separating them.